This T cell receptor (beta chain) was documented in a study of cytomegalovirus exposure and HLA in healthy donors. General study findings and limits: Earlier analysis yielded a pattern in which most TCR beta V segments were productive about 90% or about 30% of the time. In a later analysis, fewer than 20,000 TCR beta sequences were associated with HLA alleles at 0.05 false discovery rate. In a later analysis, parvovirus B19, influenza, CMV and Epstein-Barr virus appeared linked to several top co-occurrence clusters.

The PCR used 60 Vbeta and 13 Jbeta primers. Clones were sequenced by immunoSEQ multiplex PCR, and TCRdb holds only the in-frame ones, with some missing. This table has under 150,000 clones, about four fifths appearing once. The CDR3 loop spans 13 amino acids. The germline CDR1 and CDR2 sequences are LGHNA and YNFKEQ. V was shortened by 1 base and J by 5 bases, with 8 bases between the two germline ends. Concerning this clone: Its antigen is unknown.

Sequencing used PBMCs. V is TRBV4-2 and J is TRBJ2-5; D is undetermined. The sequence came from a woman in her thirties or forties in good health and CMV-seronegative. The CDR3 protein is CASSQGGVETQYF. The CDR3 region has the DNA TGTGCCAGCAGCCAAGGCGGAGTCGAGACCCAGTACTTC.